The sequence of this T cell receptor (beta chain) was determined in a study of T cell clonotyping in hematopoietic cell transplantation. Regarding time point: recipient sample about 28 days before transplant, after cytoreduction. Findings of the study overall: Recipient TCR diversity dropped after transplant; expanded clonotypes rose from day 30 to 180. Higher Inverse Simpson Index values in graft donor and pretransplant recipient predicted broader posttransplant TCR diversity.

Notes on this clone: Its antigen is not identified.

Germline V CDR1 and CDR2: KGHSH, LQKENI. Trimming took 6 bases from V and 4 from J; bases not matched to a gene: 10. There are 15 residues in the CDR3. Assay: immunoSEQ multiplex PCR; the TCRdb copy retains only in-frame clones and omits some. Of approximately 44,000 clones in the sample, roughly 80% were seen once. V usage is TRBV18 and J usage is TRBJ2-3; 7 nucleotides agree with TRBD1. This sequence originates from a man in his 60s with myelodysplastic syndrome. Some clones in this sample may be carry-over from other donors' samples. The material was peripheral blood mononuclear cells, obtained before stem cell transplant. The CDR3 coding sequence is TGTGCCAGCTCGGAGCTAACAGGGGCGGCAGATACGCAGTATTTT. This encodes CASSELTGAADTQYF. Together with reference TRBV18 and TRBJ2-3, the CDR3 gives the full variable domain: NAGVMQNPRHLVRRRGQEARLRCSPMKGHSHVYWYRQLPEEGLKFMVYLQKENIIDESGMPKERFSAEFPKEGPSILRIQQVVRGDSAAYFCASSELTGAADTQYFGPGTRLTVL.